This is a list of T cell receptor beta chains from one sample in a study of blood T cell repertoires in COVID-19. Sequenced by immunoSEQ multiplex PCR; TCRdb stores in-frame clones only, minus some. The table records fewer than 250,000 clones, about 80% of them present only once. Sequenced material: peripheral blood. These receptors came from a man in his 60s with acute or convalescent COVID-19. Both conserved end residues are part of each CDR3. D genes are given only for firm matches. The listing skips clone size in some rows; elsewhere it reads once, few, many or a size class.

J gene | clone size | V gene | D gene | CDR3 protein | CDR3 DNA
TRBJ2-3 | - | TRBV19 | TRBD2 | CASTSPGLAGVDDTQYF | TGTGCCAGTACCTCACCGGGACTAGCGGGGGTCGACGATACGCAGTATTTT
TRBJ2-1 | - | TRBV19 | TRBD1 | CASSRDRGIEQFF | TGTGCCAGTAGTCGGGACAGGGGGATTGAGCAGTTCTTC
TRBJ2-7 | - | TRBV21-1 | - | CASSKYKRRGYEQYF | TGTGCCAGCAGCAAATATAAGAGGCGCGGCTACGAGCAGTACTTC
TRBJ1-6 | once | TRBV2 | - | CASSEARGSSYNSPLHF | TGTGCCAGCAGTGAAGCGCGGGGCAGCTCCTATAATTCACCCCTCCACTTT
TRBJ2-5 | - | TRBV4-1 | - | CASSQAPLAQQETQYF | TGCGCCAGCAGCCAAGCCCCTCTAGCGCAACAAGAGACCCAGTACTTC
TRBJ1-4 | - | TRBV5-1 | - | CASSPRDIATNEKLFF | TGCGCCAGCAGCCCCCGGGACATCGCAACTAATGAAAAACTGTTTTTT
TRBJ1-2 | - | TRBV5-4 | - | CASSLTGWDYGYTF | TGTGCCAGCAGCTTGACAGGGTGGGACTATGGCTACACCTTC
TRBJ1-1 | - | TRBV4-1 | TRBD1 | CASSQVWTGARRDTEAFF | TGCGCCAGCAGCCAGGTTTGGACAGGGGCAAGGAGAGACACTGAAGCTTTCTTT
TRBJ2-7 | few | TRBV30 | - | CAWSVGQGYEQYF | TGTGCCTGGAGTGTCGGGCAGGGCTACGAGCAGTACTTC
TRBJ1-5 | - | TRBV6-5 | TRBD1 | CASRRTGGGQPQHF | TGTGCCAGCAGGAGGACAGGGGGCGGTCAGCCCCAGCATTTT
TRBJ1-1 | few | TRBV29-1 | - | CSVPPSRGGNTEAFF | TGCAGCGTGCCACCCTCAAGGGGGGGGAACACTGAAGCTTTCTTT
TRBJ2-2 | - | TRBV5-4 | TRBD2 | CASSLDPAGGPRPGELFF | TGTGCCAGCAGCTTGGATCCAGCGGGAGGCCCTCGGCCCGGGGAGCTGTTTTTT
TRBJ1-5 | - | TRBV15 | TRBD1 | CATSRARTGGNQPQHF | TGTGCCACCAGCAGAGCCCGGACAGGGGGGAATCAGCCCCAGCATTTT
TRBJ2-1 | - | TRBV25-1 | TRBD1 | CASFPPFLQGAHEQFF | TGTGCCTCTTTTCCCCCATTCTTACAGGGGGCTCATGAGCAGTTCTTC
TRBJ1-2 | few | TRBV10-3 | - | CAISAVGLTYGYTF | TGTGCCATCAGTGCGGTTGGGCTGACCTATGGCTACACCTTC
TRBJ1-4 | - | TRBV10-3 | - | CAISEAGANEKLFF | TGTGCCATCAGTGAAGCAGGGGCTAATGAAAAACTGTTTTTT
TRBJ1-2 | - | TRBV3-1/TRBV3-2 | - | CASSQGRGGNYGYTF | TGTGCCAGCAGCCAAGGGAGGGGAGGGAACTATGGCTACACCTTC
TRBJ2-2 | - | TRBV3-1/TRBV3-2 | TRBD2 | CASSHERLATAGELFF | TGTGCCAGCAGCCATGAAAGACTAGCAACGGCCGGGGAGCTGTTTTTT
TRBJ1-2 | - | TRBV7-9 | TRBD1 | CASSQGQGGGYTF | TGTGCCAGCAGCCAGGGACAGGGAGGTGGCTACACCTTC
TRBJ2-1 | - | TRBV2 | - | CASKPGSYNEQFF | TGTGCCAGTAAGCCGGGCTCCTACAATGAGCAGTTCTTC
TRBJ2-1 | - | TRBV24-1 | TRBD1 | CATSHPDRDEQFF | TGTGCCACCAGTCATCCCGACAGGGATGAGCAGTTCTTC
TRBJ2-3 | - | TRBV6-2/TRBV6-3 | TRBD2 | CASSYSGGLAGGRGDTQYF | TGTGCCAGCAGTTACTCCGGGGGACTAGCGGGGGGACGAGGAGATACGCAGTATTTT
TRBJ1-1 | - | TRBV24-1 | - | CATSDPRVGNTEAFF | TGTGCCACCAGTGATCCCAGGGTGGGGAACACTGAAGCTTTCTTT
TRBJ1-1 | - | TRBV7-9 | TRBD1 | CASSKTGGVHEAFF | TGTGCCAGCAGCAAGACAGGGGGCGTACATGAAGCTTTCTTT
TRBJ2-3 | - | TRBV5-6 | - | CASSLAGSGVGDTQYF | TGTGCCAGCAGCTTGGCCGGTTCAGGGGTTGGAGATACGCAGTATTTT
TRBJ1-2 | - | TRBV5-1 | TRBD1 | CASSLDRVGNGYTF | TGCGCCAGCAGCTTAGACAGGGTAGGGAATGGCTACACCTTC
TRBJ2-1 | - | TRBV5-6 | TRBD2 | CASSLGPSGTYNEQFF | TGTGCCAGCAGCTTGGGTCCTAGCGGGACCTACAATGAGCAGTTCTTC
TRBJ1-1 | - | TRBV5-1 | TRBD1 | CASSSLTYSGQLNTEAFF | TGCGCCAGCAGCTCCCTTACGTATTCGGGACAGCTGAACACTGAAGCTTTCTTT
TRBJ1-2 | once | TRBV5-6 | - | CASRWGTGGYTF | TGTGCCAGCAGGTGGGGGACTGGGGGCTACACCTTC
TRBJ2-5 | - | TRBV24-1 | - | CAARQVGGETQYF | TGTGCCGCACGACAGGTTGGTGGAGAGACCCAGTACTTC
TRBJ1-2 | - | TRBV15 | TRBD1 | CATSREGGQGGYGYTF | TGTGCCACCAGCAGAGAAGGGGGACAGGGTGGCTATGGCTACACCTTC
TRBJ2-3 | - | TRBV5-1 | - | CASSLSVIGPRGDTQYF | TGCGCCAGCAGCTTGAGTGTAATCGGCCCAAGGGGAGATACGCAGTATTTT
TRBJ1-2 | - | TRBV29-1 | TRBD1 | CSVRQGFYGYTF | TGCAGCGTTCGACAGGGATTCTATGGCTACACCTTC
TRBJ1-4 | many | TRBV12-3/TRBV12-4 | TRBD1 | CASTPTGNEKLFF | TGTGCCAGCACTCCGACAGGGAATGAAAAACTGTTTTTT
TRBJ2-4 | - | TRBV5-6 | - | CASSLVRGVDIQYF | TGTGCCAGCAGCTTAGTACGTGGAGTAGACATTCAGTACTTC
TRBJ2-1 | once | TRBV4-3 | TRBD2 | CASSQSLAGNYNEQFF | TGCGCCAGCAGCCAATCACTAGCGGGGAACTACAATGAGCAGTTCTTC
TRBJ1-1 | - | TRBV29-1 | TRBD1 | CSVTGDTEAFF | TGCAGCGTAACAGGGGACACTGAAGCTTTCTTT
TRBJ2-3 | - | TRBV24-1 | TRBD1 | CATSPDRASTDTQYF | TGTGCCACCTCCCCAGACAGGGCTAGCACAGATACGCAGTATTTT
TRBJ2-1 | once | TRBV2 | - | CASQAYDEQFF | TGTGCCAGCCAGGCTTACGATGAGCAGTTCTTC
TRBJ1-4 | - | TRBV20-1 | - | CSANDRTNEKLFF | TGCAGTGCTAATGACAGGACTAATGAAAAACTGTTTTTT
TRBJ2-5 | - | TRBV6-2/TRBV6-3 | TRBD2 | CASSLTGAGARWSAQYF | TGTGCCAGCAGTCTTACGGGAGCGGGGGCCCGGTGGTCGGCCCAGTACTTC
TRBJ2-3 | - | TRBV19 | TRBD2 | CASSIGGAGVGFGTDTQYF | TGTGCCAGTAGTATAGGAGGAGCGGGAGTAGGTTTCGGCACAGATACGCAGTATTTT
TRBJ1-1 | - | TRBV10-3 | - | CAISAGQTNTEAFF | TGTGCCATCAGTGCCGGACAAACGAACACTGAAGCTTTCTTT
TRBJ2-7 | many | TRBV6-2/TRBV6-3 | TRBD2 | CASSHSGLFSSYEQYF | TGTGCCAGCAGCCACTCGGGACTATTCTCCTCCTACGAGCAGTACTTC
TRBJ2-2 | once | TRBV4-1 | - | CASSQYFRGAPTIFPGELFF | TGCGCCAGCAGCCAATACTTCAGGGGAGCTCCGACAATCTTTCCGGGGGAGCTGTTTTTT
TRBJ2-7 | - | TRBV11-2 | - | CASSRSYEQYF | TGTGCCAGCAGCCGCTCCTACGAGCAGTACTTC
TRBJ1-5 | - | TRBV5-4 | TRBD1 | CASSQGVTGNQPQHF | TGTGCCAGCAGCCAAGGGGTGACAGGGAATCAGCCCCAGCATTTT
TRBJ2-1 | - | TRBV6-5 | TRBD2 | CASRSAGGSYNEQFF | TGTGCCAGCAGGAGCGCGGGGGGGTCCTACAATGAGCAGTTCTTC
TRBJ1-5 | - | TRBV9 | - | CASSVGGYSNQPQHF | TGTGCCAGCAGCGTAGGCGGCTATAGCAATCAGCCCCAGCATTTT
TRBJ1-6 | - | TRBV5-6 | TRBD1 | CASSAPGTELPLHF | TGTGCCAGCAGCGCTCCCGGGACAGAGCTACCCCTCCACTTT
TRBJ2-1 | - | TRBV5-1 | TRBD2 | CASSPRAGRSYNEQFF | TGCGCCAGCAGCCCGAGAGCGGGGAGGTCCTACAATGAGCAGTTCTTC
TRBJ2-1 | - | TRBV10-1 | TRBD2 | CASSESKTGGRYNEQFF | TGCGCCAGCAGTGAGTCGAAGACGGGGGGGCGGTACAATGAGCAGTTCTTC
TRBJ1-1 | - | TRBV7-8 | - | CASQGLYTEAFF | TGTGCCAGTCAGGGTCTCTACACTGAAGCTTTCTTT